This T cell receptor beta chain derives from a study of regulatory T cells in long-lasting Graves disease. This clonotype was recorded at least ten times. For TCR beta, libraries came from iRepertoire HTBI primers and Arm-PCR of CDR3 regions. In the source study's methods: Among the samples, approximately 60 TRBV and 14 to 15 TRBJ segments were identified. One entry per CDR3 protein, called by TCRdb with MiXCR from the multiplex PCR reads. TCRdb's processing, not the authors' own work, is the source of the V and J calls. The table has around 330,000 distinct CDR3 sequences, about 20% seen once; the top ten hold less than 45%. Stated time point: newly diagnosed GD, antithyroid drugs for less than 3 months. From PBMCs, RNA was extracted and then used to make the TCR library. The V end was cut by 7 bases, the J end by 5 bases, with 17 bases between. The CDR3 runs to 14 residues.

The V and J genes are TRBV12-3 or TRBV12-4 and TRBJ1-1; D unclear. The source is a female donor with Graves disease. The sample in question was peripheral blood mononuclear cells (PBMCs), obtained at new diagnosis, from a patient treated with antithyroid drugs. The CDR3 nucleotides read TGTGCCAGCACCCGCCGGACGGGTTGGACTGAAGCTTTCTTT. It yields the protein CASTRRTGWTEAFF.